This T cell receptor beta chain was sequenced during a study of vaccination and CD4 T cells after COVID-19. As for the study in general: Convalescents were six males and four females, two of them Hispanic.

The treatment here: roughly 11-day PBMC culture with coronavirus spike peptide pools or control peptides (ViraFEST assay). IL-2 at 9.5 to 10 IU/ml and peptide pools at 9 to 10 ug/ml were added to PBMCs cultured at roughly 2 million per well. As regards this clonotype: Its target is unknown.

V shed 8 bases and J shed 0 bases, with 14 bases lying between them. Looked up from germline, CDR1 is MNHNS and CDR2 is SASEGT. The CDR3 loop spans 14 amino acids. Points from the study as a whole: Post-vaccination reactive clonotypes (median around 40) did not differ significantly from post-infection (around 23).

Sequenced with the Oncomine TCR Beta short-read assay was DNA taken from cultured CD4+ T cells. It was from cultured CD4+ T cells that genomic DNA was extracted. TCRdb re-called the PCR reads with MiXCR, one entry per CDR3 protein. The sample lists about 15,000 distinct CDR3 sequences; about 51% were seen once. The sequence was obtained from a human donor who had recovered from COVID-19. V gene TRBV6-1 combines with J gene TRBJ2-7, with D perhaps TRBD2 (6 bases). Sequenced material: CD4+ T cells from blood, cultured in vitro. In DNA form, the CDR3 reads TGTGCCAGCTCCCTCGGGGGTGCCTCCTACGAGCAGTACTTC. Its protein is CASSLGGASYEQYF.